The TCR beta chain under discussion was sequenced for a study of neoadjuvant anti-PD-1 for oral cavity cancer. Study as a whole: Nivolumab at 3 mg/kg was mostly given biweekly, three to four doses, pre-surgery. Around day 43, patients without progression received a fourth nivolumab dose before surgery.

Produced via immunoSEQ multiplex PCR; TCRdb's table is partial and in-frame only. The sample shows over 60,000 clones, 86% of them seen only once. Time point meaning: after neoadjuvant nivolumab, at surgical resection. Patients were newly diagnosed with stage II-IVA oral cavity squamous cell carcinoma without prior systemic or radiation treatment. Patients had HPV-negative, locally advanced oral cavity squamous cell carcinoma. Sequencing used PBMCs, obtained after nivolumab (anti-PD-1) treatment. This receptor was identified in a person between 35 and 79 years old with oral cavity squamous cell carcinoma.

The CDR3 DNA follows: TGTGCCAGCAGCTTAGGGCAGTACACAGATACGCAGTATTTT. It codes for CASSLGQYTDTQYF. The V gene is TRBV7-9, the J gene TRBJ2-3; D is uncertain. CDR3 length equals 14 residues. V lost 1 base, J lost 2 bases, and 7 bases lay in between. CDR1 is SEHNR, CDR2 FQNEAQ, per germline (reference sequence).